The following is a T cell receptor beta chain sequence with its context. This entry is derived from a study of blood T cell repertoires in COVID-19. Overall study context: Recovered status in Cohort 3 required two negative PCRs, clearance, or symptom resolution. Specimens from acute and convalescent COVID-19 originated in the United States, Italy and Spain.

This CDR3 has 14 residues. The V segment lost 5 bases and the J segment 9 bases; nucleotides outside the gene matches: 12. CDR1 is SEHNR and CDR2 is FQNEAQ in the germline V gene (reference sequence). The repertoire was sequenced with immunoSEQ multiplex PCR; TCRdb's copy has only in-frame clones and lacks some. This sample has a few hundred thousand clones, with about 90% found just once. Participant ages covered roughly 18 to 90 years across some 25 US areas. This rearrangement joins TRBV7-9 to TRBJ1-1, with 7 bases matching TRBD1. Sequencing was done on a sample of PBMCs or T cells enriched from blood (not recorded which). The TCR comes from a man aged 40-49 years in a cohort exposed to, infected with or recovered from COVID-19 (not recorded which). CDR3 sequence (DNA): TGTGCCAGCAGCCACGAGGCAGGGGGAAGGAAAGCTTTCTTT. The encoded protein is CASSHEAGGRKAFF. Supplemented by reference TRBV7-9 and TRBJ1-1, the full variable domain reads DTGVSQNPRHKITKRGQNVTFRCDPISEHNRLYWYRQTLGQGPEFLTYFQNEAQLEKSRLLSDRFSAERPKGSFSTLEIQRTEQGDSAMYLCASSHEAGGRKAFFGQGTRLTVV.